The present T cell receptor (beta chain) was sequenced within a study of blood T cell repertoires in COVID-19. Overall study context: The United States, Italy and Spain supplied acute and convalescent COVID-19 samples. PBMCs, B-cell-depleted T cells, or T cells were the source of the cDNA or gDNA that made up the material.

As handled by the study authors: By means of reference gene primer amplification, nucleated cell counts were estimated. Produced via immunoSEQ multiplex PCR; TCRdb's table is partial and in-frame only. V and J calls and clone size are those listed in that table; D and trimming were worked out from the DNA. The repertoire holds around 330,000 clones, approximately 90% seen once, with under 4.5% in the top ten. The clonotype comes from a woman between 45 and 60 years old with active or convalescent COVID-19. The source material was peripheral blood.

The CDR3 region is CASSQGRGLAGAERETQYF. The CDR3 DNA reads TGCGCCAGCAGCCAAGGGCGGGGACTAGCGGGGGCGGAAAGGGAGACCCAGTACTTC. The genes are TRBV4-1 and TRBJ2-5; TRBD2 matches 14 bases. This CDR3 region has 19 residues. Germline loops: CDR1 MGHRA, CDR2 YSYEKL. J lost 5 bases, V lost 1 base, and 12 bases had no gene match.